This passage covers 9 T cell receptor beta chains from one sample sequenced in a study of long-term antiretroviral therapy in people with HIV (dated by TCRdb to the early 2020s). The immunoSEQ hsTCRB v3.0 assay was used at survey level resolution for TRB variable region sequencing. TCRdb provides this immuneACCESS table in a form limited to in-frame rearrangements. Some clones are lacking; in checked studies, under half of them reflect an unresolved V gene, and why the rest are absent is not known. This sample is represented by approximately 34,000 clones; roughly four fifths of them were singletons. 6.2% of the sample is in the top ten clones. The material was unsorted PBMCs, obtained 1 year after starting antiretroviral therapy. The receptor set was obtained from a man younger than 30 with HIV.

This clone was observed a handful of times. This sample also contains other DNA sequences that code for the same CDR3. The chain carries TRBV19 and TRBJ2-7; D is ambiguous. This CDR3 has 11 residues. V shed 5 bases and J shed 4 bases, with 6 bases lying between them. The germline V gene encodes CDR1 LNHDA and CDR2 SQIVND (reference sequence). The CDR3 region has the DNA TGTGCCAGTAGTTCTCGATACGAGCAGTACTTC. Its translation: CASSSRYEQYF.

This sequence joins TRBV4-3 and TRBJ1-4, with D unclear. The germline V and J ends were trimmed by 3 bases and 0 bases, with 5 bases remaining between them. The germline CDR1 and CDR2 sequences are LGHNA and YSLEER. The CDR3 extends over 14 amino acids. The CDR3, as DNA: TGCGCCAGCAGCCAGGACGCAACTAATGAAAAACTGTTTTTT. Translated, it gives CASSQDATNEKLFF.

J is TRBJ1-3 and V is TRBV1; TRBD1, the table's D call, lacks a check against the DNA. TRBV1 is labeled a pseudogene. The length of the CDR3 is 20 residues. The CDR3 reads CTSSQGHRGCPSSSGNTIYF. In DNA form, the CDR3 reads TGCACCAGCAGCCAAGGCCACAGGGGGTGCCCCTCCTCCTCTGGAAACACCATATATTTT.

This rearrangement joins TRBV18 to TRBJ1-1, with 7 bases matching TRBD1. The CDR3 loop spans 13 amino acids. J was trimmed by 2 bases and V by 4 bases; bases with no gene match: 1. The germline CDR1 and CDR2 sequences are KGHSH and LQKENI. CDR3 sequence: CASSRDSNTEAFF. CDR3 bases: TGTGCCAGCTCACGGGACAGCAACACTGAAGCTTTCTTT.

This clone was counted only a few times. J is TRBJ1-1 and V is TRBV28; TRBD1 matches 8 bases. Germline V gene lookup returns CDR1 MDHEN and CDR2 SYDVKM. The CDR3 has 15 residues. V gave up 3 bases and J gave up 4 bases; unmatched junction bases: 7. CDR3 loop: CASSLDRDLFTEAFF. CDR3 DNA sequence: TGTGCCAGCAGTTTGGACAGGGATCTGTTCACTGAAGCTTTCTTT. The variable domain in full, with the rest retrieved from reference TRBV28 and TRBJ1-1, is DVKVTQSSRYLVKRTGEKVFLECVQDMDHENMFWYRQDPGLGLRLIYFSYDVKMKEKGDIPEGYSVSREKKERFSLILESASTNQTSMYLCASSLDRDLFTEAFFGQGTRLTVV.

The V gene is TRBV19, the J gene TRBJ1-1; TRBD1 aligns across 12 bases. V lost 6 bases and J lost 4; bases outside the gene matches: 3. This CDR3 has 14 amino acids. Germline-derived CDR1 and CDR2 are LNHDA and SQIVND (reference sequence). The DNA of the CDR3 is TGTGCCAGTAGCAGGGACAGGGGGCCCACTGAAGCTTTCTTT. This sequence encodes CASSRDRGPTEAFF.

The J gene is TRBJ2-3, the V gene TRBV28, with 11 bases identical to TRBD1. The junction had 0 bases not matched to a gene; V was cut back by 3 bases and J by 4 bases. The CDR3 is made up of 14 amino acids. From germline, CDR1 is MDHEN and CDR2 SYDVKM. The DNA for the CDR3 is TGTGCCAGCAGTTTGGACAGGGGGCCAGATACGCAGTATTTT. This translates into CASSLDRGPDTQYF.

This CDR3 reads CASSRVGDTEAFF. Here the CDR3 DNA reads TGTGCCAGCTCACGGGTGGGGGACACTGAAGCTTTCTTT. V is TRBV18 and J is TRBJ1-1; D may be TRBD1 (5 bases). Looked up from germline, CDR1 is KGHSH and CDR2 is LQKENI. CDR3 length: 13 residues. Trimming pared 4 bases from V and 3 bases from J, leaving 9 bases between.

The chain is built from TRBV6-1 and TRBJ2-7, with 9 bases matching TRBD1. This CDR3 comprises 14 residues. In germline, CDR1 is MNHNS, CDR2 SASEGT. Germline trimming cut 3 bases from V and 4 bases from J; bases unmatched to any gene: 4. The CDR3 DNA sequence: TGTGCCAGCAGTGACCGGGACAGGGTTTACGAGCAGTACTTC. It is translated as CASSDRDRVYEQYF.